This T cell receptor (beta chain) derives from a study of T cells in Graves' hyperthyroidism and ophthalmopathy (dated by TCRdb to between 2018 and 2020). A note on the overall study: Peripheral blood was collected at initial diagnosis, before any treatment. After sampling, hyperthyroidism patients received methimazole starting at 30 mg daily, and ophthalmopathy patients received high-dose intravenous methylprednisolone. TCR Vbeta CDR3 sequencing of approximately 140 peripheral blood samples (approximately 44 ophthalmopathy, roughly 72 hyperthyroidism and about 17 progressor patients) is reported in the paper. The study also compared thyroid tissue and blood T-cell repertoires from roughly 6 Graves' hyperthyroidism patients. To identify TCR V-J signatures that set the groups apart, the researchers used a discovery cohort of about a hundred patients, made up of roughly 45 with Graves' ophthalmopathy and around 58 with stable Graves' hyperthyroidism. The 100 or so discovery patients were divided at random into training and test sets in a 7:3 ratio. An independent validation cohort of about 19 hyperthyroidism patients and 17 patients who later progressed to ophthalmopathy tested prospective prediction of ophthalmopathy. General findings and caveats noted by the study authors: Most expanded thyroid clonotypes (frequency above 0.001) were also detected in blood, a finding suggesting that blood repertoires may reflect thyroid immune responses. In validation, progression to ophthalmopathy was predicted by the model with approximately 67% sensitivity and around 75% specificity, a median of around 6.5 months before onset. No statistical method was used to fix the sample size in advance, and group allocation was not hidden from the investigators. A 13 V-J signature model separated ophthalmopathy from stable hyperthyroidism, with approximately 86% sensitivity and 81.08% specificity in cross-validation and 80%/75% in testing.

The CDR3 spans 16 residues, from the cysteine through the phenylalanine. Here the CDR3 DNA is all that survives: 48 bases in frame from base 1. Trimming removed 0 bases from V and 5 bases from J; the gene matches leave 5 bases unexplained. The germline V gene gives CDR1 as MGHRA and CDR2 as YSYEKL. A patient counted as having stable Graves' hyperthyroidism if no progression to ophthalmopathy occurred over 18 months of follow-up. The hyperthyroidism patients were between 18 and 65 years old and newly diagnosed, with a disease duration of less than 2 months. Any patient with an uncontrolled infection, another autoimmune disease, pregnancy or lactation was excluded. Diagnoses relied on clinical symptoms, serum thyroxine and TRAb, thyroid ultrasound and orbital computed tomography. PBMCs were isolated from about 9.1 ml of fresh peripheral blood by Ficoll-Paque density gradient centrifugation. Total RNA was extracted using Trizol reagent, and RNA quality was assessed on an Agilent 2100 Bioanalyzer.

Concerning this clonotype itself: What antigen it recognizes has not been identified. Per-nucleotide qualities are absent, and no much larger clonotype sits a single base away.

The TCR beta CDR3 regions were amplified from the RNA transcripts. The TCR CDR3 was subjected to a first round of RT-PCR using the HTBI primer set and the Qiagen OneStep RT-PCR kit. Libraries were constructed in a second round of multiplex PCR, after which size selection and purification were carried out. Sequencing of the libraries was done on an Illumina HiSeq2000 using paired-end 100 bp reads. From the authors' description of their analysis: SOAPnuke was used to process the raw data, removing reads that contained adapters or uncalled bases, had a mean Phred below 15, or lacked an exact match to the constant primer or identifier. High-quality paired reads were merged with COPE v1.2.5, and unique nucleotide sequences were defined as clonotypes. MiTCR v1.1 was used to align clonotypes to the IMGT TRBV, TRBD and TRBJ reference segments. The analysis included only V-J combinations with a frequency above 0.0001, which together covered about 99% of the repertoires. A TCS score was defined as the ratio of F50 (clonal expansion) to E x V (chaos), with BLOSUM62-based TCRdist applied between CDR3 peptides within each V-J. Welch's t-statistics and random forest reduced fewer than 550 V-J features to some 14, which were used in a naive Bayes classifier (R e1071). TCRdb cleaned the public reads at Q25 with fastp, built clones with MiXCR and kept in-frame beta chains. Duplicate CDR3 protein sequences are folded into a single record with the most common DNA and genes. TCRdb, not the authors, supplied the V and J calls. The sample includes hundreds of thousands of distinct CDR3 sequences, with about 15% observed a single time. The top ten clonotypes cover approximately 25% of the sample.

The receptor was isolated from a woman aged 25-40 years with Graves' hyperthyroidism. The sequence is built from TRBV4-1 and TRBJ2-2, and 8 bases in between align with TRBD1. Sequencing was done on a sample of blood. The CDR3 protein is CASSQDQGAPTGELFF. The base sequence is TGCGCCAGCAGCCAAGATCAGGGGGCGCCGACCGGGGAGCTGTTTTTT.